One sample yielded the 21 T cell receptor beta chains listed below, sequenced in a study of beta chain features in type 1 diabetes. Since all of the isolated RNA was reverse transcribed, expressed TCRB transcripts were what got sequenced. Sequencing was performed with immunoSEQ multiplex PCR; in TCRdb, only in-frame clones are kept and a portion is missing. The sample lists 970,000 or so clones; 17% were seen once. The specimen sequenced was naive CD4+ T cells from blood. These receptors were obtained from a woman between 18 and 30 years old in good health.

This clone has more than one count but fewer than ten. V is TRBV19 and J is TRBJ1-1; no reliable D call. Trimming took off 8 bases at V and 1 base at J, with 26 bases between the two ends. This CDR3 region has 18 residues. Germline CDR1 and CDR2: LNHDA and SQIVND (reference sequence). CDR3 sequence (DNA): TGTGCCAGTTCTCTTTATGGACCTTCTTTAGCGGCGAACACTGAAGCTTTCTTT. Translation: CASSLYGPSLAANTEAFF.

This clone showed up just a few times. This chain links TRBV5-1 with TRBJ2-2, with 10 bases that match TRBD2. V trimming: 4 bases; J trimming: 1 base; junction bases outside the gene matches: 4. CDR3 size: 16 residues. Per germline, CDR1 SGHRS and CDR2 YFSETQ. The CDR3 sequence is CASSTRLAGNTGELFF. In nucleotides, the CDR3 is TGCGCCAGCAGCACCAGACTAGCGGGGAACACCGGGGAGCTGTTTTTT. The full variable domain, with the rest looked up from reference TRBV5-1 and TRBJ2-2, is KAGVTQTPRYLIKTRGQQVTLSCSPISGHRSVSWYQQTPGQGLQFLFEYFSETQRNKGNFPGRFSGRQFSNSRSEMNVSTLELGDSALYLCASSTRLAGNTGELFFGEGSRLTVL.

The rearrangement links TRBV5-6 to TRBJ2-5, with TRBD1 as a possible D gene (5 bases). The CDR3 is 14 residues long. The V gene lost 1 base and the J gene lost 4 bases, with 11 bases spanning the gap. Germline CDR1 and CDR2: SGHDT and YYEEEE. The CDR3 loop reads CASSLSRGGETQYF. CDR3 nucleotides: TGTGCCAGCAGCTTGAGTAGGGGTGGAGAGACCCAGTACTTC.

This clone was seen more than once but under ten times. The V gene is TRBV7-9, the J gene TRBJ1-2; no definite D call. V was cut by 4 bases and J by 2 bases, with 14 bases left in between. Germline lookup yields CDR1 SEHNR and CDR2 FQNEAQ (reference sequence). The CDR3 is 15 residues long. The DNA for the CDR3 is TGTGCCAGCAGCTCCTTAGGACTGAAGAACTATGGCTACACCTTC. Its protein product is CASSSLGLKNYGYTF.

This clone has at least ten counts. This chain joins TRBV19 and TRBJ2-1, with 10 bases aligning to TRBD2. Per germline, CDR1 LNHDA and CDR2 SQIVND (reference sequence). CDR3 length equals 15 residues. V lost 1 base, J lost 12 bases, and 9 bases stayed unmatched. The CDR3 nucleotides are TGTGCCAGTAGTATAGGTGGTAGCGGGAGGTTTCCGCAGTTCTTC. Protein sequence: CASSIGGSGRFPQFF. The full variable domain, in which reference TRBV19 and TRBJ2-1 provide the parts outside the CDR3, is DGGITQSPKYLFRKEGQNVTLSCEQNLNHDAMYWYRQDPGQGLRLIYYSQIVNDFQKGDIAEGYSVSREKKESFPLTVTSAQKNPTAFYLCASSIGGSGRFPQFFGPGTRLTVL.

This chain uses TRBV4-2 with TRBJ2-5; D perhaps matches TRBD1 (5 bases). The CDR3 covers 14 residues. Germline CDR1 and CDR2: LGHNA and YNFKEQ. V was clipped by 5 bases and J by 2 bases, with 12 bases between them. This CDR3 reads CASSDGNRQETQYF. DNA of the CDR3: TGTGCCAGCAGCGATGGCAACAGGCAAGAGACCCAGTACTTC.

This clone was seen a handful of times. The rearrangement links TRBV7-2 to TRBJ2-7, with 7 bases aligning to TRBD1. This CDR3 has 12 amino acids. In germline, CDR1 is SGHTA, CDR2 FQGNSA. The V and J ends lost 5 bases and 5 bases, in that order; junction bases with no gene match: 3. As DNA, the CDR3 is TGTGCCAGCAGCATTGGGACAGACGAGCAGTACTTC. This encodes CASSIGTDEQYF.

The sample holds a few counts of this clone. The chain recombines TRBV20-1 with TRBJ1-5; D unclear. V was trimmed by 5 bases and J by 3 bases, leaving 5 bases between them. Germline loops: CDR1 DFQATT, CDR2 SNEGSKA (reference sequence). This CDR3 contains 11 residues. The CDR3 sequence is CSAGNNQPQHF. CDR3 coding DNA: TGCAGTGCTGGAAACAATCAGCCCCAGCATTTT.

The chain uses TRBV5-4 and TRBJ2-3; TRBD1 is a possible D gene (6 bases). The germline V and J ends were trimmed by 4 bases and 0 bases, with 12 bases remaining between them. In germline, CDR1 is SGHNT, CDR2 YYREEE (reference sequence). The CDR3 is 15 amino acids. The CDR3 is CASSPQRGSTDTQYF. As DNA, the CDR3 is TGTGCCAGCAGCCCTCAGAGGGGGAGCACAGATACGCAGTATTTT.

The V call is TRBV7-3, the J call TRBJ2-2; 7 bases are shared with TRBD2. The CDR3 length is 14 residues. CDR1 is SGHTA, CDR2 FQGTGA, per germline. With 7 bases clipped from V and 1 base from J, the junction kept 3 bases outside the gene matches. This chain's CDR3 is CASKASGNTGELFF. The CDR3 nucleotides read TGTGCCAGCAAGGCTAGCGGGAACACCGGGGAGCTGTTTTTT.

The chain links TRBV14 to TRBJ1-2; TRBD1 matches 9 bases. From germline, CDR1 is SGHDN and CDR2 FVKESK. The V gene end was trimmed by 6 bases and the J gene end by 1 base; junction bases not matched to a gene: 12. This CDR3 comprises 17 residues. The chain's CDR3 is CASSLGTGSESNYGYTF. The CDR3 nucleotides are TGTGCCAGCAGTCTCGGGACAGGGTCAGAGAGTAACTATGGCTACACCTTC.

The V gene is TRBV7-3, the J gene TRBJ2-3; D possibly corresponds to TRBD2 (5 bases). This CDR3 has 15 residues. The V end was cut by 2 bases, the J end by 0 bases, with 9 bases between. Germline V gene data show CDR1 as SGHTA and CDR2 as FQGTGA. The CDR3 sequence is CASSLGSASTDTQYF. DNA for the CDR3: TGTGCCAGCAGCTTAGGTAGCGCGAGCACAGATACGCAGTATTTT.

The chain links TRBV4-2 to TRBJ2-5, with 7 positions matching TRBD2. Trimming removed 1 base from V and 5 bases from J; junction bases left unmatched: 10. The CDR3 sequence is 16 residues long. The germline V gene encodes CDR1 LGHNA and CDR2 YNFKEQ. CDR3 coding DNA: TGTGCCAGCAGCCAAGGTTCGCGGGGAGGGAGCGAGACCCAGTACTTC. It yields the protein CASSQGSRGGSETQYF.

This clone was seen only a few times. Other DNA sequences in this sample translate to the same CDR3. CDR3 coding DNA: TGTGCCAGCAGCTTAGCGGCAGGGAGTTCCTACGAGCAGTACTTC. Protein: CASSLAAGSSYEQYF. The chain joins TRBV7-2 to TRBJ2-7; D assignment may be TRBD1 or TRBD2 (5 bases each). Germline CDR1 and CDR2: SGHTA and FQGNSA. The CDR3 contains 15 residues. V lost 0 bases and J lost 1, with 10 bases in between. Complete variable domain (other parts from reference TRBV7-2 and TRBJ2-7): GAGVSQSPSNKVTEKGKDVELRCDPISGHTALYWYRQSLGQGLEFLIYFQGNSAPDKSGLPSDRFSAERTGGSVSTLTIQRTQQEDSAVYLCASSLAAGSSYEQYFGPGTRLTVT.

There are a few counts of this clone. The chain couples TRBV7-9 to TRBJ2-3; D is possibly TRBD1 (6 bases). The CDR3 contains 15 residues. Per the germline V gene, CDR1 is SEHNR and CDR2 is FQNEAQ (reference sequence). Trimming took off 6 bases at V and 2 bases at J, with 15 bases between the two ends. The CDR3 loop is CASSNDRSHTDTQYF. For the CDR3, the DNA is TGTGCCAGCAGTAACGACAGGAGTCACACAGATACGCAGTATTTT.

Worth noting for this clone: Other DNA sequences within the sample encode an identical CDR3. DNA of the CDR3: TGTGCCAGCAGTTACTCGGACAGAAGCACAGATACGCAGTATTTT. It is translated as CASSYSDRSTDTQYF. The V gene is TRBV6-5, the J gene TRBJ2-3; tentatively, D is TRBD1 (6 bases). With 0 bases removed from V and 0 bases from J, the gap between germline ends came to 7 bases. Per germline, CDR1 MNHEY and CDR2 SVGAGI. The CDR3 is 15 amino acids.

This clone was seen a few times. The CDR3 here is CASSLAIRGPVRKETQYF. The CDR3, as DNA: TGTGCCAGCAGCTTAGCGATAAGGGGACCAGTTCGGAAAGAGACCCAGTACTTC. This chain links TRBV7-2 with TRBJ2-5; D may correspond to TRBD1 or TRBD2 (5 bases each). The CDR3 sequence is 18 residues long. Germline lookup yields CDR1 SGHTA and CDR2 FQGNSA. V lost 0 bases and J 3 bases, leaving 20 bases between the germline ends.

The V gene is TRBV7-6, the J gene TRBJ2-1, with a possible D match to TRBD2 (5 bases). The length of the CDR3 is 16 residues. Germline V gene sequence: CDR1 SGHVS, CDR2 FNYEAQ. V was shortened by 5 bases and J by 10 bases, with 24 bases between the two germline ends. CDR3 nucleotide sequence: TGTGCCAGCAGCCTCACCCCGATCCCCGGGGAATTAGAGCAGTTCTTC. The encoded protein is CASSLTPIPGELEQFF.

The chain links TRBV6-1 to TRBJ2-3; D ambiguous. V lost 8 bases and J 4 bases, leaving 16 bases between the germline ends. Germline V gene data show CDR1 as MNHNS and CDR2 as SASEGT. The CDR3 extends over 14 amino acids. CDR3 loop: CASVRIALADTQYF. In nucleotides, the CDR3 is TGTGCCAGCGTCCGGATCGCCTTAGCAGATACGCAGTATTTT.

As concerns this clone: At one end, the junction sequence differs from germline, possibly due to a read error. The rearrangement joins TRBV7-9 to TRBJ2-1; D possibly matches TRBD1 or TRBD2 (5 bases each). The CDR3 is 15 residues long. CDR1 and CDR2 (germline): SEHNR, FQNEAQ (reference sequence). The CDR3 DNA follows: TGTGCCAGCAGCCCCCCGGGGCGCCGGTTGCTTGACCGGGTCTTC. It encodes CASSPPGRRLLDRVF.

This chain links TRBV11-2 with TRBJ1-2, with a tentative D call TRBD1 (5 bases). Between the trimmed V and J ends, which lost 1 base and 7 bases, there was a span of 7 bases. Germline CDR1 reads SGHAT; CDR2 reads FQNNGV. This CDR3 region has 12 residues. CDR3 in amino acids: CASSLGGGGYTF. For the CDR3, the DNA is TGTGCCAGCAGCTTAGGTGGGGGTGGCTACACCTTC.